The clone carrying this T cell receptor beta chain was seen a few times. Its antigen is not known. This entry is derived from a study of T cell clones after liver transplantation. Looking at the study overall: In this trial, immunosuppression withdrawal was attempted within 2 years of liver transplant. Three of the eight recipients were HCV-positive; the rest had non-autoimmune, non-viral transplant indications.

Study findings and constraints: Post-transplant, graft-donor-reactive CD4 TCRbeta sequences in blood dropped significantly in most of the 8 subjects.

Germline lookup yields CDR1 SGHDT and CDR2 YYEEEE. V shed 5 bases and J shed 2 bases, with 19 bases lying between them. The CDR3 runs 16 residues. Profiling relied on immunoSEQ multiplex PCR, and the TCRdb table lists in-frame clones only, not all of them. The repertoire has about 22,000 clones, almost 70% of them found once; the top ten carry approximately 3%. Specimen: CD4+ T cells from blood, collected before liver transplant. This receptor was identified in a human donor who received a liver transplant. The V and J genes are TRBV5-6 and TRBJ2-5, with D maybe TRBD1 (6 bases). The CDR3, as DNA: TGTGCCAGCAGAAAGAACCCAGGGGAAATTCAAGAGACCCAGTACTTC. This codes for CASRKNPGEIQETQYF. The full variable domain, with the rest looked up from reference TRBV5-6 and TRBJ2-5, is DAGVTQSPTHLIKTRGQQVTLRCSPKSGHDTVSWYQQALGQGPQFIFQYYEEEERQRGNFPDRFSGHQFPNYSSELNVNALLLGDSALYLCASRKNPGEIQETQYFGPGTRLLVL.